A selection of T cell receptor beta chains follows, all from one sample in a study of blood T cells in healthy people across ages. MiXCR, run by TCRdb on the 5' RACE reads, gives a single entry per CDR3 protein. The table includes about 1.4 million distinct CDR3 sequences, roughly 59% detected once. The sample was blood. The receptor source for this set is a man between 18 and 29 years old in good health. The CDR3 runs from the conserved cysteine through the conserved F or W. Some rows have no size entry. The others give once, few or many, or a class for an expanded clone.

V	size	J	CDR3
TRBV7-2	few	-	CASSQGQVYYEQYF
TRBV13	-	TRBJ1-2	CASSKLRGPGYGYTF
TRBV4-1	once	TRBJ2-3	CASSQTRLAGGPTDTQYF
TRBV9	-	TRBJ2-7	CASSANSGRNYEQYF
TRBV10-1	-	TRBJ2-5	CASSESTGGTYQETQYF
TRBV7-2	few	TRBJ2-1	CASSSRTRSSYNEQFF
TRBV4-1	-	-	CASSQPGRAGYEQYF
TRBV4-1	-	TRBJ2-3	CASSLDGTGADTQYF
TRBV12-3/TRBV12-4	few	TRBJ1-2	CASESSGEGRCTF
TRBV18	-	TRBJ2-4	CASSVELGRMAKNIQYF
TRBV13	-	TRBJ2-7	CASSLGSQGNDEQYF
TRBV20-1	few	TRBJ1-2	CSATSNYGYTF
TRBV20-1	-	TRBJ2-7	CSASARSYEQYF
TRBV6-1	-	TRBJ2-1	CASSGSGLGNEQFF
TRBV12-3/TRBV12-4	-	TRBJ2-7	CASSASGPHYEQYF
TRBV27	few	TRBJ1-2	CASSLAGQGYGGYTF
TRBV11-2	few	TRBJ1-4	CASSLRTGVFPTNEKLFF
TRBV29-1	-	TRBJ2-3	CSGGERPFTDTQYF
TRBV6-5	-	TRBJ2-5	CASRDQPRETQYF
TRBV12-3/TRBV12-4	-	TRBJ1-2	CASSLITVSNGYTF
TRBV7-8	once	TRBJ2-1	CASSLARDRNEQFF
TRBV7-9	-	TRBJ1-2	CASSEVTGEANYGYTF
TRBV24-1	-	TRBJ2-3	CATSDSTGQVEDTQYF
TRBV3-1	-	TRBJ2-5	CASSQLTSSETQYF
TRBV20-1	once	TRBJ2-3	CSVAPRREGRADTQYF
TRBV12-3/TRBV12-4	many	TRBJ2-3	CASSPGVWDTQYF
TRBV2	-	-	CATTGFDEQYF
TRBV15	-	TRBJ2-1	CATRPGLTGNEQFF
TRBV10-3	-	TRBJ2-3	CAISERAERSTDTQYF
TRBV6-4	-	TRBJ1-5	CASRFSEYNQPQHF
TRBV9	-	TRBJ1-2	CASSVDSGYLGYTF
TRBV29-1	few	TRBJ2-1	CSVIPGQGTNYNEQFF
TRBV25-1	-	TRBJ2-3	CASHGSGQSTDTQYF
TRBV20-1	few	TRBJ2-7	CSASPAGGGSYEQYF
TRBV4-3	few	TRBJ2-7	CASSHRGRYEQYF
TRBV7-2	-	TRBJ1-5	CASSLEESSNQPQHF
TRBV6-2/TRBV6-3	-	-	CASTTFGGRIFGTQYF
TRBV9	once	TRBJ1-4	CASSAQQGIEEKLFF
TRBV28	-	TRBJ2-7	CATSLRGQPHEQYF
TRBV7-6	-	TRBJ1-1	CASSLNHGDTEAFF
TRBV25-1	-	TRBJ2-1	CANSSGEQFF
TRBV4-1	-	TRBJ2-2	CASRQGPNTGELFF
TRBV4-1	-	TRBJ2-2	CASSQVIARRGGELFF
TRBV19	-	-	CASSTLAGQNEQYF
TRBV11-2	-	TRBJ1-2	CASSLLQGRDGYTF
TRBV5-1	-	TRBJ1-1	CASSLDGLGYAEAFF
TRBV11-2	few	TRBJ1-1	CASSLTGGVAEAFF
TRBV3-1	-	TRBJ2-5	CASHDTGDQETQYF
TRBV11-2	-	TRBJ2-7	CASSKIPGQALGGSYEQYF
TRBV4-3	-	TRBJ1-2	CASSRSGTDGYTF
TRBV25-1	-	-	CASSGGQGAAPETQYF
TRBV20-1	once	TRBJ2-7	CSAEQSSYEQYF
TRBV20-1	-	-	CSAPGTGVAEQYF
TRBV2	-	TRBJ1-2	CASKVIAEYYGYTF
TRBV18	-	TRBJ2-1	CASSPHGRTSVPNPNEQFF
TRBV4-3	-	TRBJ2-1	CASSQLSTRRPSYNEQFF
TRBV27	once	TRBJ2-7	CASSFSLDSSYEQYF
TRBV9	-	TRBJ2-7	CASSVRGQLDEQYF
TRBV12-5	-	TRBJ2-1	CASGLVRGLAGVHEQFF